This is a list of T cell receptor beta chains from one sample in a study of a mutant IDH1 vaccine in newly diagnosed glioma. The antigens of these receptors remain unknown. Libraries were prepared by immunoSEQ multiplex PCR; TCRdb keeps only in-frame clonotypes and omits some of them. The data contain around 41,000 clones, around 87% of them seen just once; the ten biggest clones take up 1.5%. The sample here was PBMCs, taken from a glioma patient whose treatment included an IDH1 peptide vaccine. These receptors were taken from a man between 40 and 49 years old with glioma. Both conserved end residues are part of each CDR3. D genes are given only for firm matches.

TRBV2,NA,CASSENGFSITDTQYF
TRBV19,TRBD1,CASSKTGGRGNQPQHF
TRBV10-3,NA,CAISDPPTANYGYTF
TRBV5-4,NA,CASSTPGAYEQYF
TRBV28,TRBD1,CASSLDSGGPYYGYTF
TRBV4-1,NA,CASSQDRVEAEAFF
TRBV5-4,NA,CASSLGSTGRETQYF
TRBV4-3,NA,CASSQSLPATDTQYF
TRBV10-3,TRBD1,CAISPGTGGAYEQYF
TRBV7-2,NA,CASSLAGDNSPLHF
TRBV11-2,NA,CASSANGLVTEAFF
TRBV6-6,NA,CASSQRTHPHF
TRBV5-1,NA,CASSRAGTEDTQYF
TRBV21-1,NA,CASSPRSITRGGNNSPLHF
TRBV28,NA,CASSLNPGDVKTQYF
TRBV19,TRBD1,CASNQGQGYNEQFF
TRBV6-1,TRBD2,CATRTSGSVHEQFF
TRBV5-4,NA,CASSLAGGFTDTQYF
TRBV6-5,NA,CASSIQGGWDEQFF
TRBV19,NA,CASSWWRAEDTQYF